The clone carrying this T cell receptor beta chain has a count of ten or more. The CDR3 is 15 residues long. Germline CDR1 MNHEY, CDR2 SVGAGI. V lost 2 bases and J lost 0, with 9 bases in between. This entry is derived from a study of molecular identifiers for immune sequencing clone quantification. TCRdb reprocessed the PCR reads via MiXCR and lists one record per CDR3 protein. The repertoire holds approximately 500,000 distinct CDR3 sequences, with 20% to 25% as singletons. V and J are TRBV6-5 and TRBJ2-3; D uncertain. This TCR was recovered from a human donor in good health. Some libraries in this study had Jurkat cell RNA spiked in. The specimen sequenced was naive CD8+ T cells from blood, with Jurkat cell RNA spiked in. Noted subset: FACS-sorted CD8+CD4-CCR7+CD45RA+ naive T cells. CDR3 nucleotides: TGTGCCAGCAGTTACAATCTGGGAAGCACAGATACGCAGTATTTT. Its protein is CASSYNLGSTDTQYF.